This T cell receptor (beta chain) was captured by sequencing in a study of regulatory T cells in long-lasting Graves disease. Study conclusions and caveats: When disease was persistent, TRBV28, TRBJ1-2 and TRBJ2-5 were the favored segments.

Specified time point: newly diagnosed GD, antithyroid drugs for less than 3 months. The authors made the TCR library using RNA they extracted from PBMCs. Germline V CDR1 and CDR2: LGHDT, YNNKEL (reference sequence). The CDR3 has 15 residues. Trimming pared 0 bases from V and 2 bases from J, leaving 10 bases between. In this sample, this clonotype turned up many times. As yet, its antigen is unknown. CDR3-region Arm-PCR and iRepertoire HTBI primers produced the TCR beta libraries. MiXCR, applied by TCRdb to the multiplex PCR reads, yields one record per CDR3 protein. This sample has about 220,000 distinct CDR3 sequences, with roughly 19% found just once. This sample also appeared in a second study, on T cells in Graves' hyperthyroidism and ophthalmopathy.

Sequenced material: peripheral blood mononuclear cells (PBMCs), taken at new diagnosis, from a patient treated with antithyroid drugs. The chain is built from TRBV3-1 and TRBJ1-1; a weak D match, TRBD1 (6 bases). The TCR sequence derives from a woman aged 25 to 39 with Graves disease. This chain's CDR3 is CASSQDRGGNTEAFF. The CDR3, as DNA: TGTGCCAGCAGCCAAGATAGGGGGGGAAACACTGAAGCTTTCTTT.